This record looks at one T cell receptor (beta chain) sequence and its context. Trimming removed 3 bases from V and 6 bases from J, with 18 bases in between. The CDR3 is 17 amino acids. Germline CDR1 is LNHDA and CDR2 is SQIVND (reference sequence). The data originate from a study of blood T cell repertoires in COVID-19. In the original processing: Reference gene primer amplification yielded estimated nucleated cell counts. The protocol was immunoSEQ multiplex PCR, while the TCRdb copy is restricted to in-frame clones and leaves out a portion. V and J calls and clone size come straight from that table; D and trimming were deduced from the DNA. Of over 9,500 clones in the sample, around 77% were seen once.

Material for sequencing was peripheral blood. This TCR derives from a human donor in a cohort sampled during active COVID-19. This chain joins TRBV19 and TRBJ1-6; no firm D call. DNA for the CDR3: TGTGCCAGTAGTATCTCGGGTTCTCCGAACGGTAATTCACCCCTCCACTTT. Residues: CASSISGSPNGNSPLHF.